This T cell receptor (beta chain) was sequenced during a study of Ad26.COV2.S vaccination and SARS-CoV-2 variants. Looking at the study overall: The authors gave Ad26.COV2.S intramuscularly, either once or twice 56 days apart.

Generated by immunoSEQ multiplex PCR, the TCRdb table keeps only in-frame clones and is missing some. This table holds under 550,000 clones, 90% found once. This CDR3 contains 11 residues. V lost 2 bases and J 9 bases, leaving 7 bases between the germline ends. The germline CDR1 and CDR2 sequences are MNHEY and SVGEGT. Notes on this clone: The antigen remains undetermined.

Treatment given: over 15 received Ad26.COV2.S at low or high dose, single or two shots; about 5 received placebo; per-sample allocation not given. At day 63 after the first vaccine or placebo injection, samples were drawn. Whole-study results and caveats: Vaccine recipients showed a spike-specific TCR breadth that was higher than in placebo recipients. Spike-specific responses of CD8+ and CD4+ T cells were reported to display substantial breadth after vaccination.

The TCR comes from a person aged 18-60 years who received the Ad26.COV2.S COVID-19 vaccine or a placebo. The material sequenced was peripheral blood, taken in a trial of Ad26.COV2.S vaccine versus placebo. V and J are TRBV6-2 or TRBV6-3 and TRBJ1-1; D gene uncertain. The CDR3: CASSYVSKAFF. CDR3 nucleotides: TGTGCCAGCAGTTACGTGAGTAAAGCTTTCTTT.